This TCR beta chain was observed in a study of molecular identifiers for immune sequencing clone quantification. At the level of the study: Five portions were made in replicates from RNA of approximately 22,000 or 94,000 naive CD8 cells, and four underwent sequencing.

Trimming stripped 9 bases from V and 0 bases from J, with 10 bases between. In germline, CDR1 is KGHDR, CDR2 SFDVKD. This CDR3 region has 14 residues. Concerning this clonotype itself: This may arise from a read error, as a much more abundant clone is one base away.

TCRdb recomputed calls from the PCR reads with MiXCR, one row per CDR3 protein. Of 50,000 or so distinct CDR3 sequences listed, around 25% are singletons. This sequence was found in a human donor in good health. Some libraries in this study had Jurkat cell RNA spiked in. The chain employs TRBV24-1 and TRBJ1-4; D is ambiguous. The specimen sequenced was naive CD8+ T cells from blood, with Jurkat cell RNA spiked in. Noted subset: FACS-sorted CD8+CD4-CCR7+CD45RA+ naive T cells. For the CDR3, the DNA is TGTGCCACCCAAGAACTCGCAACTAATGAAAAACTGTTTTTT. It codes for CATQELATNEKLFF.